Shown below are 7 T cell receptor beta chains from a single sample sequenced in a study of blood T cell repertoires in COVID-19. This table comes from immunoSEQ multiplex PCR, and its TCRdb copy is limited to in-frame clones, with some not included. The sample gives tens of thousands of clones, around 80% of which show up once; roughly a tenth is in the top ten. Sequenced sample: peripheral blood. All receptors come from a man aged 30 to 39 with COVID-19, enrolled during active disease.

The chain recombines TRBV30 with TRBJ1-3; D is uncertain. The CDR3 has 14 residues. Germline-derived CDR1 and CDR2 are GTSNPN and SVGIG (reference sequence). V was clipped by 2 bases and J by 0 bases, with 8 bases between them. Written as DNA, the CDR3 is TGTGCCTGGAGTTACAGCCACTCTGGAAACACCATATATTTT. Its translation: CAWSYSHSGNTIYF.

The rearrangement joins TRBV5-6 to TRBJ1-5, with D possibly TRBD1 on 5 matching bases. Germline V CDR1 and CDR2: SGHDT, YYEEEE. Between the trimmed V and J ends, which lost 1 base and 6 bases, there was a span of 11 bases. The CDR3 has 14 amino acids. The CDR3 nucleotides are TGTGCCAGCAGCTTGTTAGGGGCCGTTCAGCCCCAGCATTTT. The encoded protein is CASSLLGAVQPQHF.

The J gene is TRBJ1-1, the V gene TRBV30; D gene ambiguous. V shed 0 bases and J shed 4 bases, with 6 bases lying between them. Germline assignment: CDR1 GTSNPN and CDR2 SVGIG (reference sequence). CDR3 length: 12 amino acids. The DNA for the CDR3 is TGTGCCTGGAGTGTGTCGGGCACTGAAGCTTTCTTT. Its protein is CAWSVSGTEAFF.

The chain carries TRBV21-1 and TRBJ1-6; the DNA was not used to check the table's D call, TRBD1. TRBV21-1 is a recognized pseudogene. The CDR3 has 15 amino acids. Written as DNA, the CDR3 is TGTGCCAGCAGCAAAGAAGGACAGGGCCGAGGACCCCTCCACTTT. Its translation is CASSKEGQGRGPLHF.

The genes are TRBV9 and TRBJ2-1; 10 bases align to TRBD2. J was trimmed by 4 bases and V by 2 bases; bases with no gene match: 15. The CDR3 totals 19 residues. In germline, CDR1 is SGDLS, CDR2 YYNGEE. The CDR3 protein is CASSVGFKIAGGTYNEQFF. As DNA, the CDR3 is TGTGCCAGCAGCGTGGGATTCAAGATAGCGGGAGGAACGTACAATGAGCAGTTCTTC.

This clone was observed once. The CDR3 nucleotides read TGTGCCAGCAGCGAGACAGGGGGCGGACAGCCCCAGCATTTT. As protein: CASSETGGGQPQHF. V and J are TRBV3-1 (or the pseudogene TRBV3-2) and TRBJ1-5; TRBD1 matches at 10 bases. Germline V gives CDR1 LGHDT, CDR2 YNNKEL (reference sequence). With V trimmed by 5 bases and J by 7 bases, 5 bases remained unmatched. The CDR3 is made up of 14 amino acids.

The chain couples TRBV2 to TRBJ1-1; 7 nucleotides match TRBD1. This CDR3 region has 16 residues. Germline loops: CDR1 SNHLY, CDR2 FYNNEI. V lost 4 bases and J lost 4; bases outside the gene matches: 12. The CDR3 coding sequence is TGTGCCAGCAGTGGATCAGCAGGGGGGTTCGGCACTGAAGCTTTCTTT. Encoded protein: CASSGSAGGFGTEAFF.